This passage covers 5 T cell receptor beta chains from one sample sequenced in a study of graft-versus-host responses after intestinal transplantation. Some clones are missing from TCRdb's copy, which holds only in-frame ones; the method was immunoSEQ multiplex PCR. The sample contains tens of thousands of clones, 90% of which appear only once. Their antigens remain unidentified. This specimen consisted of unstimulated CD8+ T cells sorted from spleen or lymph node cells, obtained before intestinal transplant. The receptors were sampled from a human donor who received an intestinal transplant.

The chain is built from TRBV27 and TRBJ2-7; TRBD2 matches at 8 bases. The V gene's germline CDR1 is MNHEY and CDR2 SMNVEV (reference sequence). The V gene end was trimmed by 3 bases and the J gene end by 0 bases; junction bases not matched to a gene: 13. The CDR3 runs to 18 residues. CDR3 DNA: TGTGCCAGCAGTTTGTACCCGGGGGGGGGCCGAAGCTCCTACGAGCAGTACTTC. It codes for CASSLYPGGGRSSYEQYF.

V gene TRBV14 combines with J gene TRBJ1-2, with a possible D match to TRBD1 (5 bases). Germline values: CDR1 SGHDN, CDR2 FVKESK. The CDR3 covers 15 residues. V gave up 1 base and J gave up 4 bases, with 13 bases separating them. The chain's CDR3 is CASSQGISQGYGYTF. CDR3 bases: TGTGCCAGCAGCCAAGGAATCTCGCAGGGCTATGGCTACACCTTC.

This clone was seen just once. This CDR3 is CATRDTFSYEQYF. As DNA, the CDR3 is TGCGCCACCCGGGACACCTTCTCCTACGAGCAGTACTTC. The rearrangement joins TRBV5-1 to TRBJ2-5, with a weak D call TRBD1 (6 bases). Near its end, the DNA agrees better with TRBJ2-7, so the J call may be wrong. CDR3 length: 13 residues. CDR1 is SGHRS, CDR2 YFSETQ, per germline.

This chain links TRBV5-6 with TRBJ1-5; the D is unclear. Germline V gene lookup returns CDR1 SGHDT and CDR2 YYEEEE. The CDR3 loop spans 12 amino acids. V lost 2 bases, J lost 2 bases, and 2 bases lay in between. The CDR3 coding sequence is TGTGCCAGCAGCTTCGGCAATCAGCCCCAGCATTTT. Its protein is CASSFGNQPQHF.

CDR3 residues: CASSGLWPGANTGELFF. Here the CDR3 DNA reads TGCGCCAGCAGTGGGTTGTGGCCGGGGGCGAACACCGGGGAGCTGTTTTTT. The chain carries TRBV10-2 and TRBJ2-2; D might be TRBD2 (6 bases). This CDR3 spans 17 amino acids. V shed 4 bases and J shed 0 bases, with 15 bases lying between them. CDR1 WSHSY and CDR2 SAAADI come from the germline V gene.